This T cell receptor (beta chain) was recovered during a study of cytomegalovirus exposure and HLA in healthy donors. This clone appeared once. Primers for the PCR totalled 60 Vbeta and 13 Jbeta. Using immunoSEQ multiplex PCR, the repertoire was profiled, and TCRdb retains in-frame clones only, with some absent. The sample yields about 150,000 clones, under 85% seen once. CDR3 length equals 16 residues. V was cut by 5 bases and J by 1 base, with 17 bases left in between. Germline V CDR1 and CDR2: SGHTA, FQGTGA. Donors in the study were healthy people who gave bone marrow. This rearrangement joins TRBV7-3 to TRBJ1-1, with D perhaps TRBD1 (6 bases). The TCR originated in a woman aged 35 to 49 in good health and CMV-seropositive. Sequenced input: PBMCs. The CDR3 reads CASSPGQRRGNTEAFF. The CDR3 bases are TGTGCCAGCAGCCCTGGACAGCGCCGCGGGAACACTGAAGCTTTCTTT.